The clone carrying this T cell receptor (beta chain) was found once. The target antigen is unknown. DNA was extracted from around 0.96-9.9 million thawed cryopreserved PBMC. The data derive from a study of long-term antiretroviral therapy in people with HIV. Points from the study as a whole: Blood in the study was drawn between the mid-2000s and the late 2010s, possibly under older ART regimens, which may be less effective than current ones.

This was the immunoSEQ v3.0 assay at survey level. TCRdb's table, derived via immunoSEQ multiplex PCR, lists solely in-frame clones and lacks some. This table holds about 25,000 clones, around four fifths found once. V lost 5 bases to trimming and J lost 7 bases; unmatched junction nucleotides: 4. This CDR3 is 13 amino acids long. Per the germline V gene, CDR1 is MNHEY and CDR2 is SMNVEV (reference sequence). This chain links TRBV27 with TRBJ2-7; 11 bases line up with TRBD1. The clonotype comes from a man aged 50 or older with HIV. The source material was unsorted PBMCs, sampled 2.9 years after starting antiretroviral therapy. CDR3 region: CASSPGTGGEQYF. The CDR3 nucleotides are TGTGCCAGCAGTCCCGGGACAGGGGGGGAGCAGTACTTC.